The present entry profiles one TCR beta chain with its context. Its antigen target is currently unknown. Per-base quality was not reported, and no clone a single base away is much larger than it. TCRbeta CDR3 regions were amplified from genomic DNA by means of the immunoSEQ Assay, a bias-controlled multiplex PCR. The original methods were these. The number of nucleated cells in each sample was estimated from the amplification of reference gene primers within the assay. To quantify the absolute abundance of each unique TCRbeta CDR3 rearrangement, sequence reads were collapsed and filtered. Productive Simpson clonality was computed per sample as the square root of Simpson's diversity index over productive rearrangements. TCRdb mirrors the immuneACCESS table, restricted to in-frame sequences. Some clones are absent from its copies; in checked studies, under half trace to an unresolved V gene, and the reason for the others is unknown. V and J calls and clone size are given by that table; D and trimming were obtained from the DNA. This sample gives under 130,000 clones in total; under 80% of them show up just once. Approximately 22% of the sample is held by the ten biggest clonotypes.

The data belong to a study of blood T cell repertoires in COVID-19 (dated by TCRdb to about 2020). About the full investigation: Samples covering the acute and convalescent phases of COVID-19 were provided by collaborators in the United States, Italy and Spain. The prospective study material was composed of cDNA or gDNA derived from T cells, B-cell-depleted T cells, or PBMCs. Subjects who had been exposed to COVID-19, were actively infected with it, or had recovered from it provided the deeply sampled blood TCRbeta repertoires that made up the dataset. The repertoires were released in a freely available public database meant as a resource for research on the immune response to SARS-CoV-2. Samples were obtained from the ongoing ImmuneRACE study (first 160 participants) and from 1,000 to 1,500 subjects provided by 6 global collaborators. Nearly every sample came with metadata listing a de-identified subject ID, COVID-19 status, age in years and sex. Where available, HLA class I and class II types were taken from metadata supplied by the sample provider and were not determined by assay-based typing. Study-level results and caveats: How much clinical and demographic metadata was included differed by source and by participant, and the metadata was provided uncurated.

Collaborating institutions collected whole blood in K2EDTA tubes following their own protocols. For TCRbeta analysis, collaborator samples were shipped as frozen whole blood, as isolated PBMCs, or as DNA extracted from either sample type. Sequencing used peripheral blood. The receptor comes from a man in his sixties or seventies with active or convalescent COVID-19.

In nucleotides, the sequence is TGCGCCAGCAGTCAATTTCCTAGCGGGAGATCCGAGCAGTACTTC. Translated, this gives CASSQFPSGRSEQYF. Here the chain combines TRBV23-1 and TRBJ2-7; 10 bases in the middle match TRBD2. TRBV23-1 is an ORF, and what it does is uncertain. The CDR3 contains 15 residues, cysteine and phenylalanine counted. Only the CDR3 DNA is retained, 45 bases long and in frame from the first base. Clipping removes 1 base from V and 6 bases from J, with 6 as the unmatched junction base count.